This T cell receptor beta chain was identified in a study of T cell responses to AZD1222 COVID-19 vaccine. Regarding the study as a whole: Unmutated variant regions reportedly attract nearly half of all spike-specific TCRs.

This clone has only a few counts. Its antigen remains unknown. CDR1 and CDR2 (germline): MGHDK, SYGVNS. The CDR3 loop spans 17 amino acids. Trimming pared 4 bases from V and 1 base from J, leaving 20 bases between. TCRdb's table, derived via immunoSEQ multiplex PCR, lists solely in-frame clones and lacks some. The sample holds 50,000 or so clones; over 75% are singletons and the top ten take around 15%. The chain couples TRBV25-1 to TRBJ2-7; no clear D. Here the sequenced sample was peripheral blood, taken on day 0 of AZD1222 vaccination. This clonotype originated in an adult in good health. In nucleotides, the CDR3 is TGTGCCAGCAGTGGAGTTATAACGACTGGAAGTTCCTACGAGCAGTACTTC. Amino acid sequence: CASSGVITTGSSYEQYF.